This entry describes one TCR beta chain. Its antigen is unknown. The source of the sample is a study of cytomegalovirus exposure and HLA in healthy donors. Both 60 Vbeta primers and 13 Jbeta primers went into the PCR. Measured with immunoSEQ multiplex PCR; TCRdb has only the in-frame clones, and not every one. This sample has 110,000 or so clones, with 75% to 85% found just once. The study, taken as a whole, reports: In a later analysis, a missense DCLRE1C variant was linked to TCR beta V- and J-gene trimming. Immune exposure information available was restricted to CMV serostatus. CMV antigen specificity of three CMV-associated chains was confirmed in vitro.

Trimming took 0 bases from V and 11 from J; bases not matched to a gene: 11. The CDR3 extends over 15 amino acids. Looked up from germline, CDR1 is SGDLS and CDR2 is YYNGEE. The genes are TRBV9 and TRBJ2-1, with 7 bases lining up with TRBD2. Sequenced: PBMCs. The TCR sequence derives from a man aged 25-45 years in good health and CMV-seronegative. The CDR3 is CASSVVSSGLGKQFF. CDR3 sequence (DNA): TGTGCCAGCAGCGTAGTGTCTAGCGGTCTCGGGAAGCAGTTCTTC.